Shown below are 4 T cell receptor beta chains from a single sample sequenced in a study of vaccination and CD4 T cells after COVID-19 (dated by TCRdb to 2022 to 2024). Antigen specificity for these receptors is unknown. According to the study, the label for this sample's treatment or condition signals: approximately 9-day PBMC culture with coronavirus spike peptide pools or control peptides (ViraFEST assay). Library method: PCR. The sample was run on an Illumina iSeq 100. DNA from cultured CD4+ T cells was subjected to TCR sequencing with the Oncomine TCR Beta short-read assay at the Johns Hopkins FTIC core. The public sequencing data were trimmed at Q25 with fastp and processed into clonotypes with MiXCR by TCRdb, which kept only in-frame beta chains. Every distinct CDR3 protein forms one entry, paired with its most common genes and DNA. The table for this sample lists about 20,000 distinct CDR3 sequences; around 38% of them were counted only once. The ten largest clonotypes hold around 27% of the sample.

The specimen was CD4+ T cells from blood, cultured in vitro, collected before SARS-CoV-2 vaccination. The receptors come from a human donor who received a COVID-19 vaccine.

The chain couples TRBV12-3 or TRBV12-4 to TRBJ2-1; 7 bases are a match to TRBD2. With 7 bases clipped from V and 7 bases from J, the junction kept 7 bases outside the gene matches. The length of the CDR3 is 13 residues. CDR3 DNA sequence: TGTGCCAGCAAACAACTAGCGTCGAATGAGCAGTTCTTC. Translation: CASKQLASNEQFF.

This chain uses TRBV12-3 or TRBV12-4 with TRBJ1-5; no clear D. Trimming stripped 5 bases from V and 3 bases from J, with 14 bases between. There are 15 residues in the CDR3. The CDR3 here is CASSPKGGPNQPQHF. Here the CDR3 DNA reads TGTGCCAGCAGTCCCAAGGGCGGGCCCAATCAGCCCCAGCATTTT.

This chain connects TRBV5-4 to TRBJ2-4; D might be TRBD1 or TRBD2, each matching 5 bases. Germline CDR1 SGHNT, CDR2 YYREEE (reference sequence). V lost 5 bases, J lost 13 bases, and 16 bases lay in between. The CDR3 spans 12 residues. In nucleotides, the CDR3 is TGTGCCAGCAGATTTGACAGCGGACCCCAGTACTTC. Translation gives CASRFDSGPQYF.

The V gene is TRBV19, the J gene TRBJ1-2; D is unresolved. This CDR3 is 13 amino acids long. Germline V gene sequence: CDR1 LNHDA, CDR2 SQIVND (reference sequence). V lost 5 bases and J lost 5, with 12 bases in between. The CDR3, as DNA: TGTGCCAGTAGTTACACCTTGGATTATGGCTACACCTTC. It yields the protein CASSYTLDYGYTF.